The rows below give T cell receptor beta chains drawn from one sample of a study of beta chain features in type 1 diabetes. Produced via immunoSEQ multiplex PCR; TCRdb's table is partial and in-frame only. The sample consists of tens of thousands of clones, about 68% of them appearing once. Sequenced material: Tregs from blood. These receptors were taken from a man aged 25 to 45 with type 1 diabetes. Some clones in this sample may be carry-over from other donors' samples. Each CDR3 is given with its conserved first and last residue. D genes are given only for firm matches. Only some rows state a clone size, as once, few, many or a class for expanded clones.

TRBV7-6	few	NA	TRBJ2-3	TGTGCCAGCAGGCGAGCGGCTGGCACAGATACGCAGTATTTT	CASRRAAGTDTQYF
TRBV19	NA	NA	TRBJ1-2	TGTGCCAGTAGCTTCCGATCGGACTATGGCTACACCTTC	CASSFRSDYGYTF
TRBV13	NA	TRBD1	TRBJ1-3	TGTGCCAGCAGCCTCCGGACAGGGGCTGGAAACACCATATATTTT	CASSLRTGAGNTIYF
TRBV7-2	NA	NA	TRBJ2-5	TGTGCCAGCAGCTCTCGGGGGTGGGAGACCCAGTACTTC	CASSSRGWETQYF
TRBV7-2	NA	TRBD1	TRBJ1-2	TGTGCCAGCAGCTCTACCGGGACAGTTGGCTACACCTTC	CASSSTGTVGYTF
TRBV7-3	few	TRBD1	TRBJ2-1	TGTGCCAGCAGCTTAAGAGGGGACAGGAACAATGAGCAGTTCTTC	CASSLRGDRNNEQFF
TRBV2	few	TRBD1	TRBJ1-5	TGTGCCAGCACCCTCTCTACAGGGGCGCTGCCCCAGCATTTT	CASTLSTGALPQHF
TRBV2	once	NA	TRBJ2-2	TGTGCCAGCAAACAGGGCAACACCGGGGAGCTGTTTTTT	CASKQGNTGELFF
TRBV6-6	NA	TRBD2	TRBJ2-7	TGTGCCAGCAGCCGAACGGGACTAGCGGCCCACGAGCAGTACTTC	CASSRTGLAAHEQYF
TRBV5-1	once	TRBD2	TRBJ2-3	TGCGCCAGCAGCCCAGGGCGGGGGGCCGAGGTTGATACGCAGTATTTT	CASSPGRGAEVDTQYF